A selection of T cell receptor beta chains follows, all from one sample in a study of long-term antiretroviral therapy in people with HIV. Measured with immunoSEQ multiplex PCR; TCRdb has only the in-frame clones, and not every one. The data hold roughly 16,000 clones, with 65% to 85% observed a single time. Sequencing used unsorted PBMCs, obtained 0.1 years before starting antiretroviral therapy. Source of these receptors: a man in his late teens or twenties with HIV. CDR3s include the opening cysteine and the closing phenylalanine or tryptophan. The D gene is left open where the match is weak. Size is omitted from some rows. Given values are once, few, many or a class for expanded clones.

J gene,D gene,V gene,clone size,CDR3 DNA,CDR3 protein
TRBJ2-1,-,TRBV7-9,medium-sized,TGTGCCAGCCAGCGGGACAATGAGCAGTTCTTC,CASQRDNEQFF
TRBJ1-4,-,TRBV23-1,once,TGCGCCAGCATCAAGGGGGACACTGGAGGGTATTGGGCTAATGAAAAACTGTTTTTT,CASIKGDTGGYWANEKLFF
TRBJ2-3,-,TRBV7-2,-,TGTGCCAGCAGCTACCCGGGACTGGGGGCCACAGATACGCAGTATTTT,CASSYPGLGATDTQYF
TRBJ1-1,-,TRBV28,-,TGTGCCAGCAGAGGTCCCACACTGAACACTGAAGCTTTCTTT,CASRGPTLNTEAFF
TRBJ1-1,-,TRBV7-9,-,TGTGCCAGCAGCTTAGAGGGCGGGCGAACTGAAGCTTTCTTT,CASSLEGGRTEAFF
TRBJ2-1,-,TRBV7-3,once,TGTGCCAGCAGCTTATTGGGGGGGGCGTCCTACAATGAGCAGTTCTTC,CASSLLGGASYNEQFF
TRBJ2-1,TRBD2,TRBV11-2,-,TGTGCCAGCAGCCGGAGACTAGCGGGGATCTACAATGAGCAGTTCTTC,CASSRRLAGIYNEQFF
TRBJ2-1,-,TRBV15,-,TGTGCCACCAGCAGAGATGTTGAGCAGTTCTTC,CATSRDVEQFF
TRBJ2-4,-,TRBV30,-,TGTGCCTGGAGTAGAGGAGGGGTGCTTGTCAAAAACATTCAGTACTTC,CAWSRGGVLVKNIQYF
TRBJ1-5,TRBD1,TRBV28,-,TGTGCCAGCAGGGCGACAGGGCGGGGGGACAATCAGCCCCAGCATTTT,CASRATGRGDNQPQHF
TRBJ1-6,-,TRBV4-2,once,TGTGCCAGCAGCCAAGGCACCCTCCAAGCCTATAATTCACCCCTCCACTTT,CASSQGTLQAYNSPLHF
TRBJ1-1,-,TRBV5-8,-,TGTGCCAGCAGCGTCGGTCGAGGGAACACTGAAGCTTTCTTT,CASSVGRGNTEAFF
TRBJ2-5,-,TRBV21-1,once,TGTGCCAGGACCGGGACAGGGACGGGAGAGACCCAGTACTTC,CARTGTGTGETQYF
TRBJ1-5,-,TRBV19,-,TGTGCCAGTAGTATTGTCATCGACAATCAGCCCCAGCATTTT,CASSIVIDNQPQHF
TRBJ2-2,-,TRBV13,-,TGTGCCAGCAGCTTCGCCCTAGAAGAAGTCGGGGAGCTGTTTTTT,CASSFALEEVGELFF
TRBJ1-4,-,TRBV7-9,-,TGTGCCAGCAGCTTATCTGGGGTGATAGAAAAACTGTTTTTT,CASSLSGVIEKLFF
TRBJ1-5,-,TRBV5-5,-,TGTGCCAGCAGCTTGGGAGGGCGCAATCAGCCCCAGCATTTT,CASSLGGRNQPQHF
TRBJ2-1,-,TRBV4-3,-,TGCGCCAGCAGCCAAGATTTCGGACTACCCTACAATGAGCAGTTCTTC,CASSQDFGLPYNEQFF
TRBJ2-7,-,TRBV6-5,-,TGTGCCAGCAGTTACGAGGACGGGACCTACGAGCAGTACTTC,CASSYEDGTYEQYF
TRBJ1-1,-,TRBV30,-,TGTGCCTGGAGTGTCATGAACACTGAAGCTTTCTTT,CAWSVMNTEAFF
TRBJ2-3,-,TRBV7-3,-,TGTGCCAGCAGCTTAACTCCAGGGGCCACAGATACGCAGTATTTT,CASSLTPGATDTQYF
TRBJ1-1,-,TRBV19,medium-sized,TGTGCCAGCCCTGGGGCGAACACTGAAGCTTTCTTT,CASPGANTEAFF
TRBJ2-1,-,TRBV20-1,-,TGCAGTGCTAGCAGGGCCCATGAGCAGTTCTTC,CSASRAHEQFF
TRBJ2-3,-,TRBV7-9,-,TGTGCCAGCAGCCCGGGGCTAGAAGATACGCAGTATTTT,CASSPGLEDTQYF
TRBJ1-1,-,TRBV19,-,TGTGCCAGTACGTTAGCGGGGATGAACACTGAAGCTTTCTTT,CASTLAGMNTEAFF
TRBJ2-1,TRBD1,TRBV7-9,-,TGTGCCAGCAGCCCCCCGGACAGGGTTGGCGATGAGCAGTTCTTC,CASSPPDRVGDEQFF
TRBJ2-7,-,TRBV5-6,-,TGTGCCAGCAGCTCTCGGACCTACGAGCAGTACTTC,CASSSRTYEQYF
TRBJ2-2,-,TRBV6-4,-,TGTGCCAGCAGTGACATAACCACCGGGGAGCTGTTTTTT,CASSDITTGELFF
TRBJ2-3,-,TRBV5-4,-,TGTGCCAGCAGGCTCCAACTCGACACAGATACGCAGTATTTT,CASRLQLDTDTQYF
TRBJ1-4,TRBD1,TRBV19,-,TGTGCCAGTAGTCCCACCCGGGACAGGGGGCGTGAAAAACTGTTTTTT,CASSPTRDRGREKLFF
TRBJ2-1,-,TRBV5-5,-,TGTGCCAGCAGCTTAGGGCAGGGATATTACAATGAGCAGTTCTTC,CASSLGQGYYNEQFF